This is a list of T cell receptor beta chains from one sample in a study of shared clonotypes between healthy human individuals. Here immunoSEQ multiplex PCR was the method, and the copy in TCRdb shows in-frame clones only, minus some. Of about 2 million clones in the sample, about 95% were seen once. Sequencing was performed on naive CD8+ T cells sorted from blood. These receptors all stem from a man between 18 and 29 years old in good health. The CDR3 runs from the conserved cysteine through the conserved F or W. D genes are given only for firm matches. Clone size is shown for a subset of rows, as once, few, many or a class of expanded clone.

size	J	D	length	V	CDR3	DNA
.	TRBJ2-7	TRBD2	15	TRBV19	CASTLGGSGTYEQYF	TGTGCCAGTACCCTTGGCGGGAGCGGGACCTACGAGCAGTACTTC
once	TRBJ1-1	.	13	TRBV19	CASQQGIYTEAFF	TGTGCCAGTCAACAGGGTATTTACACTGAAGCTTTCTTT
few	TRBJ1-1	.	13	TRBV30	CAWIPGEGTEAFF	TGTGCCTGGATCCCGGGGGAAGGCACTGAAGCTTTCTTT
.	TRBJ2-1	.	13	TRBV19	CASWDSIYNEQFF	TGTGCCAGTTGGGACTCAATCTACAATGAGCAGTTCTTC
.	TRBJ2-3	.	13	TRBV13	CASSLESTDTQYF	TGTGCCAGCAGCTTAGAAAGCACAGATACGCAGTATTTT
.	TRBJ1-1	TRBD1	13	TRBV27	CASSLWDSTEAFF	TGTGCCAGCAGTTTATGGGACAGCACTGAAGCTTTCTTT
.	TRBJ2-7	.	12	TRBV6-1	CASRTGPYEQYF	TGTGCCAGCAGGACAGGTCCCTACGAGCAGTACTTC
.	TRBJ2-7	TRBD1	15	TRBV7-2	CASSLGWDRVYEQYF	TGTGCCAGCAGCTTAGGTTGGGACAGAGTCTACGAGCAGTACTTC
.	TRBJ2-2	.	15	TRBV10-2	CASSEMGTAGGELFF	TGCGCCAGCAGTGAGATGGGGACGGCGGGCGGGGAGCTGTTTTTT
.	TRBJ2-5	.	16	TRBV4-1	CASSQVAAGSRETQYF	TGCGCCAGCAGCCAAGTCGCGGCAGGCAGCAGGGAGACCCAGTACTTC
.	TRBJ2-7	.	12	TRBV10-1	CASSEMANEQYF	TGCGCCAGCAGTGAGATGGCGAACGAGCAGTACTTC
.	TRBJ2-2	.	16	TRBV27	CASRATSWANTGELFF	TGTGCCAGCAGGGCGACTTCCTGGGCGAACACCGGGGAGCTGTTTTTT
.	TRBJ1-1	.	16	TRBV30	CAWSGVGRGGRTEAFF	TGTGCCTGGAGTGGCGTGGGGAGGGGAGGTCGGACTGAAGCTTTCTTT
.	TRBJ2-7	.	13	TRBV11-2	CASSQGRGYEQYF	TGTGCCAGCAGCCAGGGGCGGGGCTACGAGCAGTACTTC
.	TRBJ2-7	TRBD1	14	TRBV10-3	CAISEPGQVYEQYF	TGTGCCATCAGTGAGCCGGGACAGGTCTACGAGCAGTACTTC
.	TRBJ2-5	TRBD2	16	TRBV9	CASSVGLLAGGETQYF	TGTGCCAGCAGCGTAGGCCTCCTAGCGGGGGGGGAGACCCAGTACTTC